Given below is one T cell receptor beta chain in context. The antigen is unknown. Clones were sequenced by immunoSEQ multiplex PCR, and TCRdb holds only the in-frame ones, with some missing. The repertoire holds roughly 330,000 clones, with around 74% as singletons. The data are from a study of shared clonotypes between healthy human individuals. Study-wide background: Each donor's CD8 memory used one plate, CD8 naive two, each CD4 subset three.

Study-wide results and limits: Only blood underwent sampling, and tissue repertoires likely differ.

Source material: memory CD4+ T cells sorted from blood. Subset described: CD45RA-negative fraction. This receptor was taken from a man younger than 45 in good health.

DNA of the CDR3: TGCAGCGCTGTCTCACAGGGGATGGGGACTGAAGCTTTCTTT. Residues: CSAVSQGMGTEAFF. The gene calls are TRBV29-1 and TRBJ1-1; 7 bases match TRBD1. CDR3 size: 14 residues. The V segment lost 7 bases and the J segment 5 bases; nucleotides outside the gene matches: 13. Germline CDR1 and CDR2: SQVTM and ANQGSEA.